The sequence of this T cell receptor (beta chain) was determined in a study of cytomegalovirus exposure and HLA in healthy donors. Germline lookup yields CDR1 MNHEY and CDR2 SVGAGI. This CDR3 spans 15 amino acids. V dropped 6 bases and J dropped 2; count of bases not matched to a gene: 4. Profiled with immunoSEQ multiplex PCR; TCRdb holds only in-frame clones, not every one. The sample has around 110,000 clones; 88% are singletons. The receptor was isolated from a woman in her late teens or twenties in good health and CMV-seropositive. The sample taken for sequencing was PBMCs. The J gene is TRBJ2-3, the V gene TRBV6-5, with 11 positions matching TRBD2. The CDR3, as DNA: TGTGCCAGCAGACATAGCGGGGGGGCCACAGATACGCAGTATTTT. Protein product: CASRHSGGATDTQYF.